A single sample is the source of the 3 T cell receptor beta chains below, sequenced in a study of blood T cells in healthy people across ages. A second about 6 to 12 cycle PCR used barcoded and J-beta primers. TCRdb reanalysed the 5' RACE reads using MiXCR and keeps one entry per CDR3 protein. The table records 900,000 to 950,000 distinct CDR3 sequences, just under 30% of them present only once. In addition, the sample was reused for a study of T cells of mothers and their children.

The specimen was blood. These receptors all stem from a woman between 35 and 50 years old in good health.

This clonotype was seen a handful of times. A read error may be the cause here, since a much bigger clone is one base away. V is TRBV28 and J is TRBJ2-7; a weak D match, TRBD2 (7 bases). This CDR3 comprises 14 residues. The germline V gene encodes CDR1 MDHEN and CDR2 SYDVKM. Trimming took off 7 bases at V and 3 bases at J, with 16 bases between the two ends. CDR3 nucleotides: TGTGCCAGCAAGGGGGGGATTTGGATCTACGAGCAGTACTTC. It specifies CASKGGIWIYEQYF.

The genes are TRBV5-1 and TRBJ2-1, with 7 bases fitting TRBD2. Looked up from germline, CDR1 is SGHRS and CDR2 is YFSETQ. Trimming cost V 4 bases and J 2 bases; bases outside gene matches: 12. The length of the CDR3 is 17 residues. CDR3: CASSTRLTGGTYNEQFF. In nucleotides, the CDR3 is TGCGCCAGCAGCACCCGACTAACGGGGGGAACCTACAATGAGCAGTTCTTC.

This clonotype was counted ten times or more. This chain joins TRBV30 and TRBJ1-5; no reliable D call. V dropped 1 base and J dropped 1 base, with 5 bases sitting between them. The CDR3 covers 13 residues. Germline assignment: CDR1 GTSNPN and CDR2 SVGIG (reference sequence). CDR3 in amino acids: CAWSGKSNQPQHF. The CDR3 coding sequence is TGTGCCTGGAGTGGAAAGAGCAATCAGCCCCAGCATTTT.